These 21 T cell receptor beta chains came from one sample sequenced in a study of molecular identifiers for immune sequencing clone quantification. TCRdb passed the PCR reads through MiXCR, listing each CDR3 protein once. The sample shows about 65,000 distinct CDR3 sequences, less than 20% of them seen only once. Sequencing was performed on naive CD8+ T cells from blood, with Jurkat cell RNA spiked in. Subset noted: FACS-sorted CD8+CD4-CCR7+CD45RA+ naive T cells. The receptors were sampled from a human donor in good health. Some libraries in this study had Jurkat cell RNA spiked in.

This clonotype was seen repeatedly, ten times or more. The gene calls are TRBV4-3 and TRBJ2-7; 7 bases fit TRBD2. Trimming at V came to 0 bases and at J to 7 bases, leaving 21 bases not matched to a gene. Germline V gives CDR1 LGHNA, CDR2 YSLEER. The CDR3 totals 19 residues. CDR3 coding DNA: TGCGCCAGCAGCCAAGACCCGGCTTTTTTCGGGGAGGGTCTCGGAGAGCAGTACTTC. It translates to CASSQDPAFFGEGLGEQYF.

This clonotype showed up just a few times. The V gene is TRBV7-9, the J gene TRBJ2-7; 7 bases align to TRBD2. Germline V CDR1 and CDR2: SEHNR, FQNEAQ (reference sequence). Trimming at V came to 3 bases and at J to 7 bases, leaving 6 bases not matched to a gene. This CDR3 region has 13 residues. Here the CDR3 reads CASSFYTGGEQYF. CDR3 DNA sequence: TGTGCCAGCAGCTTCTATACGGGAGGAGAGCAGTACTTC.

Many counts were recorded for this clonotype. The chain recombines TRBV27 with TRBJ2-6; 9 bases agree with TRBD1. This CDR3 region has 17 residues. Germline V gene data show CDR1 as MNHEY and CDR2 as SMNVEV (reference sequence). The J segment lost 2 bases and the V segment lost 6 bases, leaving 8 bases of the junction unmatched. CDR3 sequence reads: CASSDRGVGTGANVLTF. CDR3 DNA sequence: TGTGCCAGCAGCGACAGGGGGGTCGGAACTGGGGCCAACGTCCTGACTTTC.

This clonotype was counted at least ten times. The V call is TRBV24-1, the J call TRBJ2-3; TRBD2 might be the D (6 bases). This CDR3 region has 16 residues. V was shortened by 0 bases and J by 8 bases, with 17 bases between the two germline ends. CDR1 and CDR2 from the germline V gene are KGHDR and SFDVKD. The CDR3 sequence is CATSDLSWTGAVTQYF. DNA for the CDR3: TGTGCCACCAGTGATTTGAGTTGGACGGGAGCCGTTACGCAGTATTTT.

There are many counts of this clonotype. The chain links TRBV7-9 to TRBJ2-7, with TRBD1 identical over 7 bases. This CDR3 has 15 amino acids. In germline, CDR1 is SEHNR, CDR2 FQNEAQ (reference sequence). J was trimmed by 5 bases and V by 0 bases; bases with no gene match: 7. The DNA of the CDR3 is TGTGCCAGCAGCTTAGCGTTTACAGGGGCGGACGAGCAGTACTTC. Protein: CASSLAFTGADEQYF.

Ten or more counts support this clonotype. The chain links TRBV7-9 to TRBJ2-7; 7 positions match TRBD1. The CDR3 runs 14 residues. Germline V gene data show CDR1 as SEHNR and CDR2 as FQNEAQ (reference sequence). V was clipped by 10 bases and J by 5 bases; unmatched bases: 14. CDR3 protein: CAIDFTGQGDEQYF. As DNA, the CDR3 is TGTGCCATCGACTTCACTGGGCAGGGGGACGAGCAGTACTTC.

This clonotype was counted at least ten times. The rearrangement joins TRBV5-6 to TRBJ2-7; D not certain. V shed 7 bases and J shed 0 bases, with 8 bases lying between them. Germline values: CDR1 SGHDT, CDR2 YYEEEE. The CDR3 is 12 amino acids. This chain's CDR3 is CASSSRSYEQYF. CDR3 DNA sequence: TGTGCCAGCTCGAGTCGCTCCTACGAGCAGTACTTC.

This clonotype was found many times. The chain carries TRBV9 and TRBJ2-1; no clear D. There are 14 residues in the CDR3. V gave up 5 bases and J gave up 7 bases, with 16 bases separating them. Germline V gene sequence: CDR1 SGDLS, CDR2 YYNGEE. CDR3 residues: CASRGFHQANEQFF. CDR3 sequence (DNA): TGTGCCAGCAGGGGGTTTCATCAAGCGAATGAGCAGTTCTTC.

This clonotype was seen just once. At one end, the junction sequence differs from germline, possibly due to a read error. The chain combines TRBV7-8 with TRBJ2-1; 13 bases fit TRBD2. There are 15 residues in the CDR3. Germline V gives CDR1 SGHVS, CDR2 FQNEAQ. The CDR3 DNA sequence: TGTGCCTGCAGCACCGGACTAGCGGGAGTTCATGAGCAGTTCTTC. Its protein product is CACSTGLAGVHEQFF.

Concerning this clonotype: This may stem from a read error, because a much larger clone lies one nucleotide away. The chain joins TRBV2 to TRBJ1-5, with 9 bases aligning to TRBD1. The CDR3 is 18 amino acids. Germline V CDR1 and CDR2: SNHLY, FYNNEI. The V gene end was trimmed by 7 bases and the J gene end by 3 bases; junction bases not matched to a gene: 16. CDR3 DNA sequence: TGTGCCAGCACCCTCGGGTATATAGGACAGGGGCACAATCAGCCCCAGCATTTT. This gives the protein CASTLGYIGQGHNQPQHF. Filled out from reference TRBV2 and TRBJ1-5, the complete variable domain reads EPEVTQTPSHQVTQMGQEVILRCVPISNHLYFYWYRQILGQKVEFLVSFYNNEISEKSEIFDDQFSVERPDGSNFTLKIRSTKLEDSAMYFCASTLGYIGQGHNQPQHFGDGTRLSIL.

This clonotype was seen repeatedly, ten times or more. This sequence joins TRBV20-1 and TRBJ2-7, with 8 bases lining up with TRBD1. The CDR3 is 14 amino acids. Germline CDR1 DFQATT, CDR2 SNEGSKA (reference sequence). Trimming at V came to 4 bases and at J to 2 bases, leaving 7 bases not matched to a gene. The CDR3 sequence is CSAIVPGQAYEQYF. In DNA, the CDR3 is TGCAGTGCTATCGTCCCGGGACAGGCCTACGAGCAGTACTTC.

Many counts were recorded for this clonotype. CDR3 in amino acids: CASSPSPFEQYF. DNA of the CDR3: TGTGCCAGCAGCCCCTCCCCTTTTGAGCAGTACTTC. The J gene is TRBJ2-7, the V gene TRBV7-2; D ambiguous. Trimming took off 5 bases at V and 7 bases at J, with 12 bases between the two ends. CDR1 is SGHTA, CDR2 FQGNSA, per germline. The length of the CDR3 is 12 residues.

This clonotype was counted many times. The rearrangement links TRBV24-1 to TRBJ2-1, with TRBD2 matching 8 bases. Trimming took 4 bases from V and 6 from J; bases not matched to a gene: 7. The germline gives CDR1 KGHDR, CDR2 SFDVKD. CDR3 length equals 15 residues. CDR3 loop: CATSDSGTRSNEQFF. In nucleotides, the CDR3 is TGTGCCACCAGTGACTCTGGGACTAGGTCCAATGAGCAGTTCTTC.

This clonotype has at least ten counts. The V and J genes are TRBV3-1 and TRBJ2-7, with D unclear. Trimming took off 0 bases at V and 2 bases at J, with 11 bases between the two ends. Germline CDR1 LGHDT, CDR2 YNNKEL (reference sequence). This CDR3 is 15 amino acids long. CDR3 bases: TGTGCCAGCAGCCAAGATTCGAGCCCAGCCTACGAGCAGTACTTC. Its translation: CASSQDSSPAYEQYF.

This clonotype occurred many times. This chain joins TRBV9 and TRBJ2-1; D assignment may be TRBD1 or TRBD2 (5 bases each). CDR3 length equals 16 residues. The V gene lost 4 bases and the J gene lost 0 bases, with 14 bases spanning the gap. Germline lookup yields CDR1 SGDLS and CDR2 YYNGEE. The CDR3 loop reads CASSSNRDHSYNEQFF. For the CDR3, the DNA is TGTGCCAGCAGCTCCAACCGGGACCACTCCTACAATGAGCAGTTCTTC.

The gene calls are TRBV7-9 and TRBJ1-2; D ambiguous. V was trimmed by 5 bases and J by 3 bases, leaving 13 bases between them. The germline V gene has CDR1 SEHNR and CDR2 FQNEAQ (reference sequence). The CDR3 runs to 14 residues. The CDR3 DNA reads TGTGCCAGCAGCATGGACCGGCGGTACTATGGCTACACCTTC. Residues: CASSMDRRYYGYTF.

This clonotype was seen a handful of times. V and J are TRBV7-9 and TRBJ2-1; D is unresolved. This CDR3 region has 13 residues. Germline values: CDR1 SEHNR, CDR2 FQNEAQ (reference sequence). The V end lost 6 bases, the J end lost 9 bases, and 15 bases lay between the germline ends. This CDR3 is CASRSQTGPEQFF. DNA of the CDR3: TGTGCCAGCAGGTCTCAAACGGGCCCTGAGCAGTTCTTC.

This clonotype has at least ten counts. V is TRBV28 and J is TRBJ2-5; 7 bases fit TRBD2. V was pared by 3 bases and J by 5 bases, with 21 bases of the junction left unmatched. From germline, CDR1 is MDHEN and CDR2 SYDVKM. The CDR3 has 19 amino acids. The chain's CDR3 is CASSFTVLVGGSTEETQYF. The CDR3 DNA reads TGTGCCAGCAGTTTTACCGTTTTAGTGGGCGGGAGCACCGAGGAGACCCAGTACTTC.

This clonotype appeared many times. This rearrangement joins TRBV5-4 to TRBJ2-1; a weak D match, TRBD2 (6 bases). Trimming left V 2 bases short and J 9 bases short, with 18 bases between. Germline-derived CDR1 and CDR2 are SGHNT and YYREEE (reference sequence). This CDR3 comprises 15 residues. The CDR3: CASSFSPSSAAEQFF. The CDR3 bases are TGTGCCAGCAGCTTTTCTCCTTCTAGCGCGGCTGAGCAGTTCTTC.

A remark on this clonotype: A much bigger clone sits one base away, suggesting this may be a read error. J is TRBJ2-3 and V is TRBV7-7, with a weak D call TRBD2 (5 bases). The CDR3 loop spans 13 amino acids. Trimming cost V 1 base and J 6 bases, with 8 bases left between them. The germline V gene encodes CDR1 SSHAT and CDR2 FNYEAQ (reference sequence). The chain's CDR3 is CASSLVPGDTQYF. Written as DNA, the CDR3 is TGTGCCAGCAGCTTAGTCCCGGGGGATACGCAGTATTTT.

This clonotype occurred a few times. The genes are TRBV5-1 and TRBJ2-7; D remains unclear. The CDR3 runs to 15 residues. The germline V and J ends were trimmed by 0 bases and 0 bases, with 10 bases remaining between them. Germline lookup yields CDR1 SGHRS and CDR2 YFSETQ. The CDR3 DNA is TGCGCCAGCAGCTTGGAGGACGGGCTCTCCTACGAGCAGTACTTC. Protein product: CASSLEDGLSYEQYF. The variable domain in full, completed from reference TRBV5-1 and TRBJ2-7, reads KAGVTQTPRYLIKTRGQQVTLSCSPISGHRSVSWYQQTPGQGLQFLFEYFSETQRNKGNFPGRFSGRQFSNSRSEMNVSTLELGDSALYLCASSLEDGLSYEQYFGPGTRLTVT.